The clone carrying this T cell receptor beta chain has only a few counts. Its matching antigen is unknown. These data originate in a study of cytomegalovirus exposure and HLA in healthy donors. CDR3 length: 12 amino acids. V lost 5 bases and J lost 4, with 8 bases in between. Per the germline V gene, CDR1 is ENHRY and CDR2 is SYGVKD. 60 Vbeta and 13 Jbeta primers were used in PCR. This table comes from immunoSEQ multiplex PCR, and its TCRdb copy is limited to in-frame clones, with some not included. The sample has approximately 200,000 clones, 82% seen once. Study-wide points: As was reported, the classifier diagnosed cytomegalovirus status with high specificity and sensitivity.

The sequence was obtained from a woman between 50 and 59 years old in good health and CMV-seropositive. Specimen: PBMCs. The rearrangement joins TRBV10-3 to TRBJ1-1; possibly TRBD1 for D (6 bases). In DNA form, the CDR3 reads TGTGCCATCAGTCCGACAGGCACTGAAGCTTTCTTT. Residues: CAISPTGTEAFF.